The T cell receptor (beta chain) described here comes from a study of T-cell reconstitution after alpha-beta-depleted transplantation in children. Study-wide points: The main origin of T-cell counts and diversity one year after transplant was newly produced T cells. As was reported, about two months after transplant, alpha-beta T cells came from several hundred expanded graft clones. In some patients, recipient T cells and intrathymic progenitors surviving conditioning explained high day-60 diversity.

CDR3 length: 16 residues. CDR1 and CDR2 from the germline V gene are MNHEY and SMNVEV (reference sequence). The V segment lost 6 bases and the J segment 3 bases; nucleotides outside the gene matches: 12. Unique molecular identifiers were used to barcode this TCRbeta library. TCRdb re-called the PCR reads with MiXCR, one entry per CDR3 protein. The profile covers approximately 110,000 distinct CDR3 sequences, with 20% to 25% appearing a single time and about 10% taken by the ten largest. This clonotype has more than one count but fewer than ten. Its antigen is not known. This sequence joins TRBV27 and TRBJ2-7; 9 bases match TRBD1. The source material was PBMCs, mostly from graft donor cells, sampled 180 days after TCRalphabeta/CD19-depleted stem cell transplant. The receptor was derived from a male patient aged 2 to 9 who had a stem cell transplant for chronic granulomatous disease, so the T cells may come from the graft donor. CDR3 loop: CASSHLPGQGGYEQYF. CDR3 bases: TGTGCCAGCAGCCATCTACCGGGACAGGGAGGCTACGAGCAGTACTTC.